This is a list of T cell receptor beta chains from one sample in a study of blood T cell repertoires in COVID-19. The assay was immunoSEQ multiplex PCR, and TCRdb's table has in-frame clones only and misses some. The sample records tens of thousands of clones, almost 85% being singletons. Sequencing was done on a sample of peripheral blood. These TCRs come from a man of 80 years or more with active or convalescent COVID-19. The conserved cysteine and the conserved F or W are not part of the CDR3 here.

J gene: TRBJ2-1; V gene: TRBV5-1; CDR3 protein: ASSQTGTGVRNEQF
J gene: TRBJ2-3; V gene: TRBV19; CDR3 protein: ASSTLTSNKLGTQY
J gene: TRBJ2-5; V gene: TRBV10-3; CDR3 protein: AIRKGQKEETQY
J gene: TRBJ2-7; V gene: TRBV28; CDR3 protein: ATETGTGSYEQY
J gene: TRBJ2-1; V gene: TRBV5-1; CDR3 protein: ASSLLAGTYNEQF
J gene: TRBJ2-1; V gene: TRBV5-4; CDR3 protein: ASSGFLAGPAPYNEQF
J gene: TRBJ1-2; V gene: TRBV19; CDR3 protein: ASAKGQGNYGYT
J gene: TRBJ2-2; V gene: TRBV19; CDR3 protein: ASSIAGGRADTGELF
J gene: TRBJ2-5; V gene: TRBV24-1; CDR3 protein: ATSDRRVAGRGAPETQY
J gene: TRBJ1-1; V gene: TRBV29-1; CDR3 protein: SVEDRGFTEAF
J gene: TRBJ2-7; V gene: TRBV3-1/TRBV3-2; CDR3 protein: ASSQGTSNNEQY
J gene: TRBJ1-2; V gene: TRBV28; CDR3 protein: ASSLGAYGYT
J gene: TRBJ1-2; V gene: TRBV20-1; CDR3 protein: SANRDSGYT
J gene: TRBJ1-1; V gene: TRBV7-9; CDR3 protein: ASSVGTASGAEAF
J gene: TRBJ2-3; V gene: TRBV7-3; CDR3 protein: ASSYSGRTDTQY
J gene: TRBJ2-1; V gene: TRBV2; CDR3 protein: ASTQTGKSYNEQF
J gene: TRBJ2-1; V gene: TRBV4-3; CDR3 protein: ASSLGDGGDEQF
J gene: TRBJ2-2; V gene: TRBV7-9; CDR3 protein: ASSPAGLNTGELF
J gene: TRBJ1-1; V gene: TRBV10-3; CDR3 protein: AISEPGREAF
J gene: TRBJ1-2; V gene: TRBV19; CDR3 protein: ASSTRQGNGYT
J gene: TRBJ2-1; V gene: TRBV30; CDR3 protein: AWSVPVKKLAGFGNEQF
J gene: TRBJ2-1; V gene: TRBV2; CDR3 protein: ASSRTGGSYNEQF
J gene: TRBJ2-7; V gene: TRBV4-2; CDR3 protein: ASSQDISGGGEQY
J gene: TRBJ2-1; V gene: TRBV19; CDR3 protein: ASRAQGKGEQF
J gene: TRBJ1-6; V gene: TRBV28; CDR3 protein: ASSSRGDSYNSPLH
J gene: TRBJ2-5; V gene: TRBV14; CDR3 protein: ASSSFQETQY
J gene: TRBJ2-1; V gene: TRBV2; CDR3 protein: ATGGQGVEQF
J gene: TRBJ2-1; V gene: TRBV7-8; CDR3 protein: ASTLSGRNNEQF
J gene: TRBJ2-1; V gene: TRBV7-9; CDR3 protein: ASSSPDRYNEQF
J gene: TRBJ2-1; V gene: TRBV23-1; CDR3 protein: ASSLRDEQF
J gene: TRBJ2-3; V gene: TRBV5-1; CDR3 protein: ASSLTRADTQY
J gene: TRBJ1-2; V gene: TRBV6-5; CDR3 protein: ASRIQGARNYGYT
J gene: TRBJ2-5; V gene: TRBV19; CDR3 protein: ASSTGGPLGETQY
J gene: TRBJ1-1; V gene: TRBV19; CDR3 protein: ASSILAGGNTEAF
J gene: TRBJ1-5; V gene: TRBV19; CDR3 protein: ASSGPSGTGGVLTNQPQH
J gene: TRBJ2-1; V gene: TRBV6-1; CDR3 protein: ASSEAGWASGSKTYNEQF
J gene: TRBJ2-5; V gene: TRBV6-5; CDR3 protein: ASSYFSDFQETQY
J gene: TRBJ1-2; V gene: TRBV24-1; CDR3 protein: ATSDRQTGGYGYT
J gene: TRBJ2-1; V gene: TRBV4-2; CDR3 protein: ASSQEAGATAYNEQF
J gene: TRBJ2-7; V gene: TRBV28; CDR3 protein: ASRSILRPADEQY
J gene: TRBJ2-7; V gene: TRBV10-2; CDR3 protein: ASLAGDYEQY
J gene: TRBJ1-3; V gene: TRBV5-4; CDR3 protein: ASSSGTGGLRTGNTIY
J gene: TRBJ2-1; V gene: TRBV11-2; CDR3 protein: ASSFPGGSYNEQF
J gene: TRBJ1-4; V gene: TRBV5-1; CDR3 protein: ASSSRDTDEKLF
J gene: TRBJ1-5; V gene: TRBV2; CDR3 protein: ASSEVRVYQPQH
J gene: TRBJ2-5; V gene: TRBV7-2; CDR3 protein: ASSLTQPRTGAGETQY
J gene: TRBJ1-5; V gene: TRBV6-6; CDR3 protein: ASRAPGQNQPQH
J gene: TRBJ2-7; V gene: TRBV4-1; CDR3 protein: ASSQGGDRVTYEQY
J gene: TRBJ2-3; V gene: TRBV18; CDR3 protein: ASSPPTGGADTQY
J gene: TRBJ2-1; V gene: TRBV9; CDR3 protein: ASSVVPGLQGQF
J gene: TRBJ1-2; V gene: TRBV11-2; CDR3 protein: ASSAQQGYGYT
J gene: TRBJ2-7; V gene: TRBV20-1; CDR3 protein: SASDRYEQY
J gene: TRBJ2-1; V gene: TRBV7-3; CDR3 protein: ASGKGGINPNEQF
J gene: TRBJ2-3; V gene: TRBV24-1; CDR3 protein: ATTSSGSGGGRTDTQY
J gene: TRBJ1-2; V gene: TRBV19; CDR3 protein: ASSINRDVGYGYT